This TCR beta chain was sequenced for a study of cytomegalovirus exposure and HLA in healthy donors. On this clone itself: Its antigen is unknown.

Primers: 60 Vbeta forward and 13 Jbeta reverse. Sequencing used immunoSEQ multiplex PCR; TCRdb keeps in-frame clones, though not all of them. The sample gives fewer than 250,000 clones, roughly three quarters of which show up once; around 1.6% is in the top ten. Points from the study as a whole: A later analysis found most CMV-associated TCR beta chains apparently HLA-restricted.

The V end lost 0 bases, the J end lost 2 bases, and 10 bases lay between the germline ends. This CDR3 spans 15 amino acids. Germline loops: CDR1 SGHRS, CDR2 YFSETQ. This receptor was obtained from a young woman in good health and CMV-seronegative. Sample: PBMCs. The V and J genes are TRBV5-1 and TRBJ2-3; weak D call: TRBD2 (5 bases). CDR3: CASSLARAITDTQYF. Here the CDR3 DNA reads TGCGCCAGCAGCTTGGCGCGGGCGATCACAGATACGCAGTATTTT. Variable domain in full (rest from reference TRBV5-1 and TRBJ2-3): KAGVTQTPRYLIKTRGQQVTLSCSPISGHRSVSWYQQTPGQGLQFLFEYFSETQRNKGNFPGRFSGRQFSNSRSEMNVSTLELGDSALYLCASSLARAITDTQYFGPGTRLTVL.